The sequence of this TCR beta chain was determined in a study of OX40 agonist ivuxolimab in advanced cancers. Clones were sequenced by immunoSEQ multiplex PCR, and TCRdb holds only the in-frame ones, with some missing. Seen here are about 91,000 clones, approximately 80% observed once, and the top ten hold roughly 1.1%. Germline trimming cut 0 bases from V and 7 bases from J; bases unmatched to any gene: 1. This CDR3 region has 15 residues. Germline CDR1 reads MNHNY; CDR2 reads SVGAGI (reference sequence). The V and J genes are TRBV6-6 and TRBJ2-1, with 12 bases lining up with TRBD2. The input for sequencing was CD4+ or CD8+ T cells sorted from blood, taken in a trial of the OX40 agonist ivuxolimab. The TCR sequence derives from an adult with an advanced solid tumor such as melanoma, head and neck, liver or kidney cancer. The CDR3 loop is CASSYSGTSGNEQFF. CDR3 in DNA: TGTGCCAGCAGTTACTCGGGGACTAGCGGGAATGAGCAGTTCTTC.